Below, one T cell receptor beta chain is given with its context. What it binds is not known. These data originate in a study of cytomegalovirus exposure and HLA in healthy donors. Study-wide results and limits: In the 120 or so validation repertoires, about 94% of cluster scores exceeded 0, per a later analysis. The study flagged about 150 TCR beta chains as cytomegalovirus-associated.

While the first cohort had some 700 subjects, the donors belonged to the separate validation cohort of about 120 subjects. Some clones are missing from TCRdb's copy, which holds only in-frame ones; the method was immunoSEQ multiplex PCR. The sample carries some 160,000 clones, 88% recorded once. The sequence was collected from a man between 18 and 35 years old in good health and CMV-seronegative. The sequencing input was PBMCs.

The CDR3 spells CAIRGTSGSYNEQFF. The DNA of the CDR3 is TGTGCCATCAGGGGGACTAGCGGTTCTTACAATGAGCAGTTCTTC. The chain recombines TRBV10-3 with TRBJ2-1; the match to TRBD2 covers 11 bases. CDR1 is ENHRY, CDR2 SYGVKD, per germline. The CDR3 is made up of 15 amino acids. V was pared by 6 bases and J by 4 bases, with 5 bases of the junction left unmatched.